The clone carrying this T cell receptor beta chain was seen a handful of times. What it binds is not known. The sample belongs to a study of naive and memory T cell subsets. Study-wide results and caveats: Naive repertoires, especially CD8, held a few larger clonotypes, possibly memory cells re-expressing CD45RA.

The beta constant-region primer was an equimolar mix of two oligonucleotides covering TRBC1 and TRBC2. Nested alpha and beta constant-region primers with the SP2 primer drove four PCR rounds on ligated cDNA. TCRdb re-analysed the UMI-ligation and nested PCR reads in MiXCR, keeping a single row per CDR3 protein. Counted here are around 160,000 distinct CDR3 sequences, about 23% occurring once; the ten biggest clones make up 0.095% to 0.12%. The material sequenced was naive CD4+ T cells from blood. The source of this sequence is a human donor in good health.

CDR3 loop: CSVPRRPSYNEQFF. CDR3 nucleotides: TGCAGCGTTCCTAGGAGGCCCTCCTACAATGAGCAGTTCTTC. V is TRBV29-1 and J is TRBJ2-1; TRBD2 is a possible D gene (5 bases). The V end lost 5 bases, the J end lost 0 bases, and 11 bases lay between the germline ends. This CDR3 comprises 14 residues. The germline CDR1 and CDR2 sequences are SQVTM and ANQGSEA.